The next 28 T cell receptor beta chains were all read from a single sample in a study of T cells in Graves' hyperthyroidism and ophthalmopathy. The source material, RNA transcripts, was used to amplify TCR beta CDR3 regions. First-round RT-PCR of the TCR CDR3 relied on the HTBI primer set. A single record per CDR3 protein comes from TCRdb applying MiXCR to the multiplex PCR reads. The table records approximately 600,000 distinct CDR3 sequences, under 25% of them present only once. Sequences were obtained from blood. These receptors were collected from a man under 40 with Graves' ophthalmopathy.

V is TRBV27 and J is TRBJ2-7; no clear D. CDR1 and CDR2 (germline): MNHEY, SMNVEV (reference sequence). V was clipped by 8 bases and J by 3 bases, with 5 bases between them. This CDR3 is built from 10 residues. This chain's CDR3 is CASDFYEQYF. The CDR3 nucleotides are TGTGCCAGCGATTTCTACGAGCAGTACTTC.

This clonotype has only a few counts. This chain links TRBV30 with TRBJ2-3; 16 bases fit TRBD2. Germline V lookup: CDR1 GTSNPN, CDR2 SVGIG (reference sequence). There are 17 residues in the CDR3. The trim removed 0 bases at V and 6 bases at J, leaving 6 bases unmatched. CDR3 sequence: CAWSVRGLAGGPDTQYF. The CDR3 DNA reads TGTGCCTGGAGTGTACGGGGACTAGCGGGAGGGCCTGATACGCAGTATTTT.

This clonotype was counted ten times or more. The rearrangement joins TRBV6-5 to TRBJ2-7, with 8 nucleotides matching TRBD1. Germline trimming cut 2 bases from V and 3 bases from J; bases unmatched to any gene: 3. Germline-derived CDR1 and CDR2 are MNHEY and SVGAGI. CDR3 length equals 14 residues. CDR3 protein: CASSYRDRIYEQYF. CDR3 coding DNA: TGTGCCAGCAGTTACCGGGACAGGATCTACGAGCAGTACTTC.

At least ten counts were recorded for this clonotype. The chain employs TRBV5-1 and TRBJ2-7, with D unresolved. The CDR3 spans 13 residues. Per the germline V gene, CDR1 is SGHRS and CDR2 is YFSETQ. V dropped 0 bases and J dropped 5 bases, with 9 bases sitting between them. DNA for the CDR3: TGCGCCAGCAGCTTGGAGGTGGGCAACGAGCAGTACTTC. Protein sequence: CASSLEVGNEQYF.

This chain uses TRBV7-3 with TRBJ2-7; tentatively, D is TRBD2 (7 bases). Trimming took 3 bases from V and 2 from J, leaving 14 bases between them. This CDR3 has 15 amino acids. The germline V gene has CDR1 SGHTA and CDR2 FQGTGA. CDR3 sequence: CASSFQGGGPYEQYF. Here the CDR3 DNA reads TGTGCCAGCAGCTTTCAGGGAGGGGGGCCCTACGAGCAGTACTTC.

This clonotype has a handful of counts. This sequence joins TRBV20-1 and TRBJ2-7; TRBD2 agrees at 10 bases. Looked up from germline, CDR1 is DFQATT and CDR2 is SNEGSKA (reference sequence). The CDR3 length is 13 residues. Unmatched junction bases numbered 4, after V lost 2 bases and J lost 6 bases. DNA for the CDR3: TGCAGTGCTAGATGGCTAGCGGGAGTCGAGCAGTACTTC. Residues: CSARWLAGVEQYF.

V and J are TRBV18 and TRBJ2-1; D could derive from TRBD1 or TRBD2 (5 bases each). Germline CDR1 is KGHSH and CDR2 is LQKENI. Deletions cut 2 bases from V and 7 bases from J, with 12 bases between. CDR3 length equals 14 residues. DNA for the CDR3: TGTGCCAGCTCACCATCTGTGGGGGTAAATGAGCAGTTCTTC. Protein sequence: CASSPSVGVNEQFF.

About this clonotype itself: A much larger clone differs by one base, so this may be a read error. V and J are TRBV28 and TRBJ2-7; possible D gene TRBD1, 6 bases. Trimming left V 6 bases short and J 3 bases short, with 15 bases between. From germline, CDR1 is MDHEN and CDR2 SYDVKM. There are 14 residues in the CDR3. This chain's CDR3 is CASRRSGVLYEQYF. The CDR3, as DNA: TGTGCCAGCAGGCGATCAGGGGTTCTCTACGAGCAGTACTTC.

There are a few counts of this clonotype. This chain uses TRBV27 with TRBJ2-7; 9 positions agree with TRBD1. Germline lookup yields CDR1 MNHEY and CDR2 SMNVEV (reference sequence). The J segment lost 3 bases and the V segment lost 5 bases, leaving 5 bases of the junction unmatched. The CDR3 extends over 14 amino acids. The CDR3 coding sequence is TGTGCCAGCAGTGACCGGGACAGGGACTACGAGCAGTACTTC. This translates into CASSDRDRDYEQYF.

CDR3 loop: CASSLGSAGSTNEKLFF. The CDR3 coding sequence is TGTGCCAGCAGCTTAGGGTCGGCGGGATCAACTAATGAAAAACTGTTTTTT. This sequence joins TRBV7-9 and TRBJ1-4, with D uncertain. V lost 1 base and J lost 0, with 12 bases in between. The CDR3 spans 17 residues. The germline CDR1 and CDR2 sequences are SEHNR and FQNEAQ (reference sequence).

This chain connects TRBV4-3 to TRBJ1-2; no firm D call. V dropped 0 bases and J dropped 4 bases, with 12 bases sitting between them. Germline V gives CDR1 LGHNA, CDR2 YSLEER. The CDR3 covers 15 residues. The CDR3 region is CASSQEPERFYGYTF. The CDR3, as DNA: TGCGCCAGCAGCCAAGAACCTGAGCGGTTCTATGGCTACACCTTC.

This chain joins TRBV5-1 and TRBJ1-1, with a weak D call TRBD1 (5 bases). Between the trimmed V and J ends, which lost 1 base and 0 bases, there was a span of 10 bases. Germline CDR1 and CDR2: SGHRS and YFSETQ. This CDR3 region has 15 residues. CDR3 region: CASSLSGWVNTEAFF. The CDR3 DNA is TGCGCCAGCAGCTTGTCAGGGTGGGTGAACACTGAAGCTTTCTTT. Combining the CDR3 with reference TRBV5-1 and TRBJ1-1 gives the whole variable domain KAGVTQTPRYLIKTRGQQVTLSCSPISGHRSVSWYQQTPGQGLQFLFEYFSETQRNKGNFPGRFSGRQFSNSRSEMNVSTLELGDSALYLCASSLSGWVNTEAFFGQGTRLTVV.

The V and J genes are TRBV9 and TRBJ2-1; no clear D. Trimming took 0 bases from V and 6 from J, leaving 7 bases between them. The germline gives CDR1 SGDLS, CDR2 YYNGEE. This CDR3 is built from 13 residues. This CDR3 reads CASSVESSNEQFF. The CDR3 region has the DNA TGTGCCAGCAGCGTAGAGTCTAGCAATGAGCAGTTCTTC.

In its sample, this clonotype was seen a few times. The J gene is TRBJ2-1, the V gene TRBV12-3 or TRBV12-4; D unclear. The CDR3 is made up of 11 amino acids. Trimming cost V 9 bases and J 8 bases, with 11 bases left between them. The CDR3, as DNA: TGTGCCAGTGCGTATGGGGATGAGCAGTTCTTC. As protein: CASAYGDEQFF.

This sequence joins TRBV9 and TRBJ1-6, with TRBD1 as a possible D gene (6 bases). The V gene lost 0 bases and the J gene lost 8 bases, with 12 bases spanning the gap. CDR1 is SGDLS, CDR2 YYNGEE, per germline. CDR3 length: 15 amino acids. CDR3 DNA sequence: TGTGCCAGCAGCGTAGCTGGACAGAGATATTCACCCCTCCACTTT. This encodes CASSVAGQRYSPLHF.

This clonotype was counted only a few times. Here the CDR3 DNA reads TGCGCCAGCAGCCAAGACCAGTGGCCCAAGGAGACCCAGTACTTC. It encodes CASSQDQWPKETQYF. The chain couples TRBV4-1 to TRBJ2-5; D not resolved. The CDR3 extends over 15 amino acids. Trimming shortened V by 0 bases and J by 5 bases, and 13 bases separated the two germline ends. Germline V CDR1 and CDR2: MGHRA, YSYEKL.

This clonotype has a count of ten or more. V and J are TRBV6-1 and TRBJ2-3, with D possibly being TRBD1 or TRBD2 (5 bases each). Germline CDR1 is MNHNS and CDR2 is SASEGT. CDR3 size: 14 residues. V shed 5 bases and J shed 2 bases, with 11 bases lying between them. CDR3 in amino acids: CASSRPGPTDTQYF. DNA of the CDR3: TGTGCCAGCAGTCGACCGGGGCCCACAGATACGCAGTATTTT.

This clonotype was observed at least ten times. The gene calls are TRBV30 and TRBJ2-5; maybe TRBD2 (6 bases). Germline V gene data show CDR1 as GTSNPN and CDR2 as SVGIG (reference sequence). The CDR3 totals 14 residues. The V gene lost 8 bases and the J gene lost 5 bases, with 21 bases spanning the gap. The CDR3, as DNA: TGTGCCCACCGTCCCACTACTAGCTTTGAGACCCAGTACTTC. Translation: CAHRPTTSFETQYF.

This clonotype was observed a handful of times. The V gene is TRBV3-1, the J gene TRBJ2-2, with TRBD2 matching 15 bases. The V gene's germline CDR1 is LGHDT and CDR2 YNNKEL (reference sequence). Trimming took 6 bases from V and 6 from J; bases not matched to a gene: 11. This CDR3 has 18 residues. The CDR3 spells CASSHGLAGGPVPGELFF. The CDR3 bases are TGTGCCAGCAGTCACGGACTAGCGGGAGGGCCAGTCCCCGGGGAGCTGTTTTTT.

This clonotype showed up many times. This sequence joins TRBV27 and TRBJ2-5, with TRBD1 matching 9 bases. From germline, CDR1 is MNHEY and CDR2 SMNVEV (reference sequence). This CDR3 is 16 amino acids long. With V trimmed by 4 bases and J by 5 bases, 11 bases remained unmatched. CDR3 DNA sequence: TGTGCCAGCAGTTCGGGACAGGGCCCGTCAAGGGAGACCCAGTACTTC. Its protein is CASSSGQGPSRETQYF.

In its sample, this clonotype was seen a few times. V and J are TRBV6-1 and TRBJ1-4; TRBD1 matches 8 bases. Germline CDR1 is MNHNS and CDR2 is SASEGT. The junction had 8 bases not matched to a gene; V was cut back by 1 base and J by 7 bases. The CDR3 runs to 16 residues. The CDR3, as DNA: TGTGCCAGCAGTGAAGGGCCGGACAGGGCATTTGAAAAACTGTTTTTT. This encodes CASSEGPDRAFEKLFF.

This clonotype was counted at least ten times. This chain joins TRBV11-2 and TRBJ1-5, with D perhaps TRBD1 (5 bases). The V end was cut by 6 bases, the J end by 0 bases, with 18 bases between. The germline CDR1 and CDR2 sequences are SGHAT and FQNNGV. This CDR3 is built from 17 residues. CDR3 sequence reads: CASRPSPGRTSNQPQHF. The CDR3 DNA is TGTGCCAGCAGACCCTCTCCGGGACGGACTAGCAATCAGCCCCAGCATTTT.

At least ten counts were recorded for this clonotype. The rearrangement links TRBV11-2 to TRBJ2-1, with TRBD2 identical over 10 bases. Germline-derived CDR1 and CDR2 are SGHAT and FQNNGV. J was trimmed by 4 bases and V by 8 bases; bases with no gene match: 2. This CDR3 region has 13 residues. CDR3 DNA: TGTGCCAGCTATAGCGGGAGGTACAATGAGCAGTTCTTC. The encoded protein is CASYSGRYNEQFF.

This clonotype was counted between two and nine times. The genes are TRBV29-1 and TRBJ2-7; 7 nucleotides line up with TRBD1. J was trimmed by 2 bases and V by 0 bases; bases with no gene match: 10. This CDR3 has 16 residues. Germline-derived CDR1 and CDR2 are SQVTM and ANQGSEA. The CDR3 nucleotides read TGCAGCGTTGAAGACAGGGGGAGAATAACCACCTACGAGCAGTACTTC. Translated: CSVEDRGRITTYEQYF.

At least ten counts were recorded for this clonotype. The V gene is TRBV18, the J gene TRBJ1-5, with D perhaps matching TRBD1 (6 bases). The germline V gene has CDR1 KGHSH and CDR2 LQKENI. Trimming took 2 bases from V and 1 from J, leaving 12 bases between them. There are 16 residues in the CDR3. The CDR3 region is CASSPGVQGSNQPQHF. In nucleotides, the CDR3 is TGTGCCAGCTCACCAGGGGTCCAGGGGAGCAATCAGCCCCAGCATTTT. Variable domain in full (rest from reference TRBV18 and TRBJ1-5): NAGVMQNPRHLVRRRGQEARLRCSPMKGHSHVYWYRQLPEEGLKFMVYLQKENIIDESGMPKERFSAEFPKEGPSILRIQQVVRGDSAAYFCASSPGVQGSNQPQHFGDGTRLSIL.

This clonotype was picked up a small number of times. The chain has TRBV6-2 or TRBV6-3 and TRBJ2-7, with TRBD1 matching over 12 bases. The ends lost 2 bases at V and 6 bases at J; junction bases unmatched: 14. This CDR3 is built from 18 residues. The V gene's germline CDR1 is MNHEY and CDR2 SVGEGT. The CDR3 loop reads CASSYEGARDRGRPEQYF. CDR3 nucleotide sequence: TGTGCCAGCAGTTACGAGGGGGCCCGGGACAGGGGGCGCCCCGAGCAGTACTTC.

This sequence joins TRBV5-1 and TRBJ2-2; the D is unclear. V was shortened by 2 bases and J by 0 bases, with 8 bases between the two germline ends. This CDR3 has 15 amino acids. From germline, CDR1 is SGHRS and CDR2 YFSETQ. In DNA form, the CDR3 reads TGCGCCAGCAGCTTAGACGCTTCGAACACCGGGGAGCTGTTTTTT. Residues: CASSLDASNTGELFF. Supplemented by reference TRBV5-1 and TRBJ2-2, the full variable domain reads KAGVTQTPRYLIKTRGQQVTLSCSPISGHRSVSWYQQTPGQGLQFLFEYFSETQRNKGNFPGRFSGRQFSNSRSEMNVSTLELGDSALYLCASSLDASNTGELFFGEGSRLTVL.

In this sample, this clonotype turned up many times. This rearrangement joins TRBV28 to TRBJ2-3, with 8 positions matching TRBD2. Trimming cost V 4 bases and J 1 base; bases outside gene matches: 4. Germline CDR1 reads MDHEN; CDR2 reads SYDVKM. This CDR3 contains 15 residues. This CDR3 is CASSSAGVGTDTQYF. The CDR3 DNA is TGTGCCAGCAGTTCAGCGGGAGTCGGCACAGATACGCAGTATTTT.